The clone carrying this TCR beta chain was seen a handful of times. Its antigen is not known. The entry originates in a study of T cell repertoires in cytomegalovirus infection. The CDR3 extends over 13 amino acids. Germline CDR1 reads SQVTM; CDR2 reads ANQGSEA. Trimming cost V 1 base and J 2 bases, with 9 bases left between them. MiXCR, applied by TCRdb to the reads, yields one record per CDR3 protein. The table has approximately 1,000,000 distinct CDR3 sequences, around 30% seen once. V gene TRBV29-1 combines with J gene TRBJ2-7, with D possibly being TRBD1 (6 bases). Source: cultured CD8+ T cells from PBMCs, taken from culture after CMV antigen stimulation. The source is a human donor in good health (CMV status not recorded). Some clones in this sample may be carry-over from other donors' samples. The CDR3 DNA is TGCAGCGTTGAAGGACAGGAGCCCTACGAGCAGTACTTC. Protein product: CSVEGQEPYEQYF.